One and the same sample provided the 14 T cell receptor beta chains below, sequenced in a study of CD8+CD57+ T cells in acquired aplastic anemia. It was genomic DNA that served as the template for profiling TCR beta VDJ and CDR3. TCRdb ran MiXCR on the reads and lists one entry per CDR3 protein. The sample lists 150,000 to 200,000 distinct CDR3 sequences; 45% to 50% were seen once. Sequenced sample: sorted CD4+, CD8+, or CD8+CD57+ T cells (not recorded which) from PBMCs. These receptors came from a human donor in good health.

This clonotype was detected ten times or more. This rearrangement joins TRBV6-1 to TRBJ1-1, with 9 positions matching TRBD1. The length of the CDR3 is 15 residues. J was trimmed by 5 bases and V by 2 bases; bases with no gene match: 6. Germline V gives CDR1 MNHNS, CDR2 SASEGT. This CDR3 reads CASSERTGDETEAFF. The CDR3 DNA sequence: TGTGCCAGCAGTGAACGGACAGGGGATGAAACTGAAGCTTTCTTT.

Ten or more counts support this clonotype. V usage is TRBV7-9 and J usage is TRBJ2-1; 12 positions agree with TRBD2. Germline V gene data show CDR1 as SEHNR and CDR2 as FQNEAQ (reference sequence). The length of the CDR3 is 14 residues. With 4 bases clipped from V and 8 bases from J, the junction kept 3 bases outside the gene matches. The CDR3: CASSSTSGSHEQFF. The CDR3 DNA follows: TGTGCCAGCAGCTCGACTAGCGGGAGCCATGAGCAGTTCTTC.

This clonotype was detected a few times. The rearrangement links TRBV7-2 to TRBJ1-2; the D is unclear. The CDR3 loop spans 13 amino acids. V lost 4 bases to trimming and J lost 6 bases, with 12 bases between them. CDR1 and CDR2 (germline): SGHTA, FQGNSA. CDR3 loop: CASSSTGPHGYTF. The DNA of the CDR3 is TGTGCCAGCAGCTCCACGGGCCCCCATGGCTACACCTTC.

The chain's CDR3 is CASTQRDRGHEQYF. DNA of the CDR3: TGTGCCAGCACCCAGCGGGACAGGGGCCACGAGCAGTACTTC. The genes are TRBV11-3 and TRBJ2-7, with 10 bases aligning to TRBD1. CDR1 is SGHNT, CDR2 YENEEA, per germline. Germline trimming cut 7 bases from V and 5 bases from J; bases unmatched to any gene: 8. The CDR3 sequence is 14 residues long. Full variable domain (outside the CDR3, taken from reference TRBV11-3 and TRBJ2-7): EAGVVQSPRYKIIEKKQPVAFWCNPISGHNTLYWYLQNLGQGPELLIRYENEEAVDDSQLPKDRFSAERLKGVDSTLKIQPAELGDSAVYLCASTQRDRGHEQYFGPGTRLTVT.

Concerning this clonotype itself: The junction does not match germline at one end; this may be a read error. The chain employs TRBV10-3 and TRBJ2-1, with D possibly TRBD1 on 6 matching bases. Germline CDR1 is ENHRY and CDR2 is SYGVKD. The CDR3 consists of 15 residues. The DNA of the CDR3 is TGTGCCAGCAGTTACTCAGGGGATGGTGCCAATGAGCAGTTCTTC. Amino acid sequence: CASSYSGDGANEQFF.

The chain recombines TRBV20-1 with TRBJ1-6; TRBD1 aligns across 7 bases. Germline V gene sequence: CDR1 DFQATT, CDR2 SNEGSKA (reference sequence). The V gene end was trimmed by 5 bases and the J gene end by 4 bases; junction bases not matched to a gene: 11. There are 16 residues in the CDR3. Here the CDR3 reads CSAPQGVSGYNSPLHF. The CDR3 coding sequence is TGCAGTGCTCCCCAGGGGGTTAGTGGGTATAATTCACCCCTCCACTTT.

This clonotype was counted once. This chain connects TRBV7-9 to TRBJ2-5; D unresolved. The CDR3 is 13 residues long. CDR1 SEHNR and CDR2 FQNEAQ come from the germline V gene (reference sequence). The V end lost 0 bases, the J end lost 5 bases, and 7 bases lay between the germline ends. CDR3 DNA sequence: TGTGCCAGCAGCTTAGCGTCGACGGAGACCCAGTACTTC. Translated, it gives CASSLASTETQYF.

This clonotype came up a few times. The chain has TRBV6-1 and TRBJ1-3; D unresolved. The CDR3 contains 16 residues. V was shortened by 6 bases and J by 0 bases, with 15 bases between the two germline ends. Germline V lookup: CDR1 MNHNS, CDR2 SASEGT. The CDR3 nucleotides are TGTGCCAGCAGCTTGGGCTTCTACCGCTCTGGAAACACCATATATTTT. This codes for CASSLGFYRSGNTIYF.

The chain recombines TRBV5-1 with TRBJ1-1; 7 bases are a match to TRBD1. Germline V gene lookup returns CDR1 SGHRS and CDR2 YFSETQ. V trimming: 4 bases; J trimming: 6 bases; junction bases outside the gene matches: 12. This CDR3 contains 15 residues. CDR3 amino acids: CASSGGLQGTAEAFF. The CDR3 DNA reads TGCGCCAGCAGCGGCGGATTACAGGGGACCGCTGAAGCTTTCTTT. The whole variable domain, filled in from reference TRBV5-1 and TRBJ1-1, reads KAGVTQTPRYLIKTRGQQVTLSCSPISGHRSVSWYQQTPGQGLQFLFEYFSETQRNKGNFPGRFSGRQFSNSRSEMNVSTLELGDSALYLCASSGGLQGTAEAFFGQGTRLTVV.

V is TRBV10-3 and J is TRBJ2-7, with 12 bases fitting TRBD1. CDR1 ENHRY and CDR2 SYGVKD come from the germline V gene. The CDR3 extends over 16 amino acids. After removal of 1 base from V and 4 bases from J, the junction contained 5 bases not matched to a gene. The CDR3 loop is CAISELLGQGAYEQYF. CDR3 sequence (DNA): TGTGCCATCAGTGAGTTGCTGGGACAGGGGGCGTACGAGCAGTACTTC.

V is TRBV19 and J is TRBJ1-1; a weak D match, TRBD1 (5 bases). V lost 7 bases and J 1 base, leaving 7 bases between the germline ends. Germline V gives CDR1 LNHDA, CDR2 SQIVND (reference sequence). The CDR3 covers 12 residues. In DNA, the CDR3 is TGTGCCAGTATGCAGGGGAACACTGAAGCTTTCTTT. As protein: CASMQGNTEAFF. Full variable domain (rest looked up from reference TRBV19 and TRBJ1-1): DGGITQSPKYLFRKEGQNVTLSCEQNLNHDAMYWYRQDPGQGLRLIYYSQIVNDFQKGDIAEGYSVSREKKESFPLTVTSAQKNPTAFYLCASMQGNTEAFFGQGTRLTVV.

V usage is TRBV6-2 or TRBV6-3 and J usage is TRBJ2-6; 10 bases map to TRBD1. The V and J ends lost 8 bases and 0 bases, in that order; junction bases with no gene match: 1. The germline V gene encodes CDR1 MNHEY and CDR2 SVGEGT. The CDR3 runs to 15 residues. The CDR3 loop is CASRTGGSGANVLTF. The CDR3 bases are TGTGCCAGCCGGACAGGGGGCTCTGGGGCCAACGTCCTGACTTTC.

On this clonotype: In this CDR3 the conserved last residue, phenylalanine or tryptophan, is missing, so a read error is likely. The CDR3 sequence: CSATGRYSYEQYS. The CDR3 DNA reads TGCAGCGCTACGGGCAGATACTCCTACGAGCAGTACTCC. The chain combines TRBV20-1 with TRBJ2-7; the D is unclear. Germline CDR1 and CDR2: DFQATT and SNEGSKA (reference sequence). CDR3 length: 13 amino acids.

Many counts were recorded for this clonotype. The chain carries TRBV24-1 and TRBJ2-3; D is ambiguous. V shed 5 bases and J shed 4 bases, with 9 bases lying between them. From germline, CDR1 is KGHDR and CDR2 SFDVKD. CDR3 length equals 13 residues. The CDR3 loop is CATSVPPSDTQYF. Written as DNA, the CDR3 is TGTGCCACCAGTGTCCCCCCTTCAGATACGCAGTATTTT.